This T cell receptor beta chain was captured by sequencing in a study of response to subunit inactivated influenza vaccine. General observations from the study: The study's authors posited that every seasonal influenza vaccination enlists few new T cells.

This clonotype came up a few times. What it recognizes is unknown. Germline CDR1 reads SGHDN; CDR2 reads FVKESK. V lost 4 bases and J lost 13, with 14 bases in between. The CDR3 sequence is 12 residues long. TCRdb used MiXCR to reprocess the RT-PCR reads, holding one entry per CDR3 protein. Of 200,000 to 300,000 distinct CDR3 sequences in the sample, less than 15% are singletons; the top ten hold 7.5% to 10%. The sample in question was non-naive T cells sorted from PBMCs, obtained approximately 15 days before vaccination. This sequence originates from a man over 45 who received an inactivated influenza vaccine. The chain uses TRBV14 and TRBJ2-1, with TRBD2 as a possible D gene (5 bases). As DNA, the CDR3 is TGTGCCAGCAGCCGGGGAGATAGAGGACAGTTCTTC. Its protein product is CASSRGDRGQFF.